The following is a TCR beta chain sequence with its context. Its specificity is not known. This sample stems from a study of blood T cells in healthy people across ages. General study results and limits: Getting older went along with TCR beta diversity per million T cells dropping roughly linearly.

It was with a sample-barcoded 5' primer and a J-beta primer mix that a second PCR of roughly 6 to 12 cycles was run. TCRdb redid the calling of the 5' RACE reads with MiXCR, one entry per CDR3 protein. The sample records around 870,000 distinct CDR3 sequences, under 35% being singletons. This CDR3 contains 14 residues. Germline values: CDR1 MDHEN, CDR2 SYDVKM. Trimming cost V 6 bases and J 6 bases, with 18 bases left between them. This receptor was taken from an elderly woman in good health. Sequenced material: blood. The chain links TRBV28 to TRBJ2-7; no reliable D call. The CDR3 here is CASRDLLSYGEQYF. The DNA of the CDR3 is TGTGCCAGCAGGGACCTTCTGTCCTACGGCGAGCAGTACTTC.